The 4 T cell receptor beta chains given below trace back to one sample, sequenced in a study of a mutant IDH1 vaccine in newly diagnosed glioma. These TCRs' antigens remain unknown. Time point of the sample: week 11, during vaccination. Doses consisted of 300 ug of mutant IDH1 20-mer peptide each, paired with topical imiquimod. TCRdb keeps only in-frame clones here, not all; method: immunoSEQ multiplex PCR. The table shows fewer than 30,000 clones, with 65% to 85% occurring only once. The sample consisted of PBMCs, taken from a glioma patient whose treatment included an IDH1 peptide vaccine. Every receptor here comes from a woman aged 18-29 years with glioma.

The V and J genes are TRBV11-2 and TRBJ2-1; no definite D call. The CDR3 is 15 residues long. CDR1 is SGHAT, CDR2 FQNNGV, per germline. V lost 5 bases to trimming and J lost 9 bases, with 20 bases between them. CDR3 in amino acids: CASSPGGGRPIEQFF. Written as DNA, the CDR3 is TGTGCCAGCAGCCCGGGTGGCGGTCGGCCAATTGAGCAGTTCTTC.

CDR3 region: CASSSLLGRYQPQHF. The CDR3 DNA reads as TGTGCCAGCAGCTCCTTACTGGGGCGTTATCAGCCCCAGCATTTT. The J gene is TRBJ1-5, the V gene TRBV12-1; the DNA was not compared with TRBD1, the D call given in the table. TRBV12-1 is labeled a pseudogene. This CDR3 is built from 15 residues.

The chain joins TRBV25-1 to TRBJ2-4, with a possible D match to TRBD2 (5 bases). The CDR3 sequence is 17 residues long. Trimming took 1 base from V and 2 from J, leaving 15 bases between them. Per the germline V gene, CDR1 is MGHDK and CDR2 is SYGVNS. CDR3 sequence (DNA): TGTGCCAGCAGTGAATTAGGGTTTGAGGGATCCAAAAACATTCAGTACTTC. It codes for CASSELGFEGSKNIQYF.

The chain combines TRBV14 with TRBJ2-2; 7 bases fit TRBD1. The V segment lost 3 bases and the J segment 3 bases; nucleotides outside the gene matches: 4. This CDR3 has 15 residues. The V gene's germline CDR1 is SGHDN and CDR2 FVKESK. This chain's CDR3 is CASSQPTGHTGELFF. For the CDR3, the DNA is TGTGCCAGCAGCCAGCCGACAGGGCACACCGGGGAGCTGTTTTTT.